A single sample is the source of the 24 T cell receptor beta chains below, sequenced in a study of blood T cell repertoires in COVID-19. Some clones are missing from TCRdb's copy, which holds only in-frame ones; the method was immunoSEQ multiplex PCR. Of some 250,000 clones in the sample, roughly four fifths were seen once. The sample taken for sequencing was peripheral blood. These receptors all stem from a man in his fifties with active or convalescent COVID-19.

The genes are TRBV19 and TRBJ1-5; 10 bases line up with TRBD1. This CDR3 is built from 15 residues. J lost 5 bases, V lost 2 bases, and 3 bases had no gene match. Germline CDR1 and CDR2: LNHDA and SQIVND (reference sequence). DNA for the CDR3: TGTGCCAGTAGTATATTCGGACAGGGGGATCAGCCCCAGCATTTT. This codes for CASSIFGQGDQPQHF.

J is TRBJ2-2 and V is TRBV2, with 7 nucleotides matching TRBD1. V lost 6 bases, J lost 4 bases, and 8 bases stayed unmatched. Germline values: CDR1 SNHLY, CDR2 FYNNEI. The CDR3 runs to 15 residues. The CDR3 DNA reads TGTGCCAGCAGCATGACAGGGTTGGGCACCGGGGAGCTGTTTTTT. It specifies CASSMTGLGTGELFF.

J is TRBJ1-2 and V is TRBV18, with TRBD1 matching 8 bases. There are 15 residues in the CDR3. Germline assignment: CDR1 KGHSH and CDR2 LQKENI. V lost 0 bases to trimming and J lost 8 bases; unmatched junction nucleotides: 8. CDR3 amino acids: CASSPPSPGGQGYTF. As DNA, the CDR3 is TGTGCCAGCTCACCACCATCCCCAGGGGGCCAGGGCTACACCTTC.

In nucleotides, the CDR3 is TGTGCCAGCAGCCTAACGACAGGGGCCACTGAAGCTTTCTTT. It specifies CASSLTTGATEAFF. The V call is TRBV11-2, the J call TRBJ1-1; the match to TRBD1 covers 8 bases. The trim removed 5 bases at V and 4 bases at J, leaving 6 bases unmatched. Germline assignment: CDR1 SGHAT and CDR2 FQNNGV. CDR3 length equals 14 residues. The variable domain in full, with the rest retrieved from reference TRBV11-2 and TRBJ1-1, is EAGVAQSPRYKIIEKRQSVAFWCNPISGHATLYWYQQILGQGPKLLIQFQNNGVVDDSQLPKDRFSAERLKGVDSTLKIQPAKLEDSAVYLCASSLTTGATEAFFGQGTRLTVV.

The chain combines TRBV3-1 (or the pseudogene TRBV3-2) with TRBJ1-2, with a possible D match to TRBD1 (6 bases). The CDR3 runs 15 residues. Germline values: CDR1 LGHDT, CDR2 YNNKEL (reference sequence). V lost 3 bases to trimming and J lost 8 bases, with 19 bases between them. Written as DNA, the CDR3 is TGTGCCAGCAGCCAGGCCAGGGGCGCGAACGGCGGCTACACCTTC. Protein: CASSQARGANGGYTF.

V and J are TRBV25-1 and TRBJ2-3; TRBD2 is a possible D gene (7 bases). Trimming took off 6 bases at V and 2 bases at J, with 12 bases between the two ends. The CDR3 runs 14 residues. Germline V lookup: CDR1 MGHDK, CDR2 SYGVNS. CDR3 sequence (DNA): TGTGCCAGCAGCGGGAGGACAGACACAGATACGCAGTATTTT. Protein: CASSGRTDTDTQYF.

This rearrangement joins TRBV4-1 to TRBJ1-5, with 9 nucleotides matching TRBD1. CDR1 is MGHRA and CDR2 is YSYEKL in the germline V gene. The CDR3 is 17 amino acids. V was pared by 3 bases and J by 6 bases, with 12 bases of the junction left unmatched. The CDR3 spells CASSHPAGQGRSQPQHF. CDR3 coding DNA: TGCGCCAGCAGCCATCCGGCAGGACAGGGGAGAAGTCAGCCCCAGCATTTT.

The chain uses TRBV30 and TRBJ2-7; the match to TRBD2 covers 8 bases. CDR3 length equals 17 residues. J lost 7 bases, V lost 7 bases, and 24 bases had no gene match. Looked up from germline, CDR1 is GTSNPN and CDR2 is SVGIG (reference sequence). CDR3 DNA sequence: TGTGCCTCACTCGGGGGGGATACCGGGACCAAGTTTTTTGAGCAGTACTTC. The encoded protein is CASLGGDTGTKFFEQYF.

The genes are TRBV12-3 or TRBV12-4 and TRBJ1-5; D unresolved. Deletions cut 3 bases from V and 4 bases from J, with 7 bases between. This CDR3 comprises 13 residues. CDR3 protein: CASSFPPNQPQHF. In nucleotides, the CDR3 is TGTGCCAGCAGTTTTCCCCCAAATCAGCCCCAGCATTTT.

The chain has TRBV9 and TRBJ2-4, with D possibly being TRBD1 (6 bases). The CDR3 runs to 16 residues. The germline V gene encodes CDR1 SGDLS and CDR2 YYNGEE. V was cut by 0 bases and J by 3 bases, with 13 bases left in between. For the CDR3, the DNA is TGTGCCAGCAGCGTAGGAAACAGGGATGGCAAAAACATTCAGTACTTC. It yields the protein CASSVGNRDGKNIQYF.

CDR3 in amino acids: CASSEGGSSEKLFF. Here the CDR3 DNA reads TGTGCCAGCAGTGAAGGGGGGAGCAGTGAAAAACTGTTTTTT. The V call is TRBV25-1, the J call TRBJ1-4, with a tentative D call TRBD1 (5 bases). The V gene lost 2 bases and the J gene lost 7 bases, with 11 bases spanning the gap. Germline V lookup: CDR1 MGHDK, CDR2 SYGVNS. The CDR3 spans 14 residues. Based on the CDR3 plus reference TRBV25-1 and TRBJ1-4, the full variable domain is EADIYQTPRYLVIGTGKKITLECSQTMGHDKMYWYQQDPGMELHLIHYSYGVNSTEKGDLSSESTVSRIRTEHFPLTLESARPSHTSQYLCASSEGGSSEKLFFGSGTQLSVL.

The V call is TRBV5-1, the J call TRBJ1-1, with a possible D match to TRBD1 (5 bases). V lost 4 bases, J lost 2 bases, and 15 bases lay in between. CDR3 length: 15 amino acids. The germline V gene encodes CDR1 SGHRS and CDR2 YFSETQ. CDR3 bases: TGCGCCAGCAGCCCGGGAGGACATCTTAACACTGAAGCTTTCTTT. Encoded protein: CASSPGGHLNTEAFF.

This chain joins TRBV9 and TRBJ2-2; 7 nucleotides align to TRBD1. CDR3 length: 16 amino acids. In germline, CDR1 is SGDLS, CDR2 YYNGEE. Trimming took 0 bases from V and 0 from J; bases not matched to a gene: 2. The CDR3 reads CASSVAQGANTGELFF. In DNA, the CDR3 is TGTGCCAGCAGCGTAGCCCAGGGGGCGAACACCGGGGAGCTGTTTTTT.

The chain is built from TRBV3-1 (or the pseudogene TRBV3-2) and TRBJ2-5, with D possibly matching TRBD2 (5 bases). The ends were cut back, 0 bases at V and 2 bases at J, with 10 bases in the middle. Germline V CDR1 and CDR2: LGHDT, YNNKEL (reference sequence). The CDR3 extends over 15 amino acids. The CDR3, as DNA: TGTGCCAGCAGCCAAGAGATCGGGGTGCAAGAGACCCAGTACTTC. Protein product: CASSQEIGVQETQYF.

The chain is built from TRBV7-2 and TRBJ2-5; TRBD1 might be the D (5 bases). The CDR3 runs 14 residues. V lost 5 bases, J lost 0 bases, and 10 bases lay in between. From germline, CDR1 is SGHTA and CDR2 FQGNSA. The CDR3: CASSRTSYQETQYF. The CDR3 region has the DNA TGTGCCAGCAGCCGGACATCGTACCAAGAGACCCAGTACTTC.

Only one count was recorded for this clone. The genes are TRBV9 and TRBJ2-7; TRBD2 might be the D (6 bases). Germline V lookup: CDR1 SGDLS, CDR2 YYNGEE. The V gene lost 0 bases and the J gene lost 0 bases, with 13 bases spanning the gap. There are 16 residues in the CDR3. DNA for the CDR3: TGTGCCAGCAGCGTAGGCGGGACTGCCAGCTCCTACGAGCAGTACTTC. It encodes CASSVGGTASSYEQYF.

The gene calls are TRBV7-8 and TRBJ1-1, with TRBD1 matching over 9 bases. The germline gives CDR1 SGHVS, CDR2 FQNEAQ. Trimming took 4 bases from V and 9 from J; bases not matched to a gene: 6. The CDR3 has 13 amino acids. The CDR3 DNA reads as TGTGCCAGCAGCTCGGGACAGGGTAACAAAGCTTTCTTT. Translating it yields CASSSGQGNKAFF.

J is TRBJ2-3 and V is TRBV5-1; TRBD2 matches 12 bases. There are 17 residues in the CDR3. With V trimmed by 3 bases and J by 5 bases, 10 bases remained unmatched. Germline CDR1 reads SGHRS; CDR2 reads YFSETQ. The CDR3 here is CASSSRSSGGAVDTQYF. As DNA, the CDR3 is TGCGCCAGCAGCTCTAGGTCTAGCGGGGGGGCCGTAGATACGCAGTATTTT.

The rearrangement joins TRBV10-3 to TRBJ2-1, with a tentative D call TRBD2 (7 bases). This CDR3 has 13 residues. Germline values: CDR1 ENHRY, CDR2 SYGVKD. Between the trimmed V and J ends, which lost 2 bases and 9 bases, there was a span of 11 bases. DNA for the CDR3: TGTGCCATCAGTGAGGGGGGGGCGGGTGAGCAGTTCTTC. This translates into CAISEGGAGEQFF.

The CDR3 DNA follows: TGTGCCAGCAGCGTAGCTGTCGGCGGGGCAGGAGATACGCAGTATTTT. This sequence encodes CASSVAVGGAGDTQYF. This chain joins TRBV9 and TRBJ2-3, with D possibly TRBD2 on 6 matching bases. Germline V gives CDR1 SGDLS, CDR2 YYNGEE. The CDR3 runs 16 residues. V was trimmed by 0 bases and J by 5 bases, leaving 16 bases between them.

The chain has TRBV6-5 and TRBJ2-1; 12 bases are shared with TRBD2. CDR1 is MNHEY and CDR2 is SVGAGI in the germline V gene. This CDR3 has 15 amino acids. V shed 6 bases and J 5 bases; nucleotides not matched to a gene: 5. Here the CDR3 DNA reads TGTGCCAGCAGGCGGACTAGCGGGGCCCACAATGAGCAGTTCTTC. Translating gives CASRRTSGAHNEQFF.

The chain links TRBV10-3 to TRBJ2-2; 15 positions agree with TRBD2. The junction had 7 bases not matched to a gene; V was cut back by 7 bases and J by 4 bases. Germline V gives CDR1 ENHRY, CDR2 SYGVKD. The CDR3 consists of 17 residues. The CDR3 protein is CAIKGTSGGLGTGELFF. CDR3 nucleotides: TGTGCCATCAAGGGGACTAGCGGGGGGTTGGGCACCGGGGAGCTGTTTTTT.

CDR3 residues: CASSETGSPYEQYF. Written as DNA, the CDR3 is TGTGCCAGCAGCGAAACAGGGAGTCCCTACGAGCAGTACTTC. The chain carries TRBV7-9 and TRBJ2-7; D is possibly TRBD1 (6 bases). The CDR3 loop spans 14 amino acids. The germline V gene encodes CDR1 SEHNR and CDR2 FQNEAQ (reference sequence). Between the trimmed V and J ends, which lost 5 bases and 2 bases, there was a span of 13 bases. Using reference TRBV7-9 and TRBJ2-7 for the parts outside the CDR3, the full variable domain is DTGVSQNPRHKITKRGQNVTFRCDPISEHNRLYWYRQTLGQGPEFLTYFQNEAQLEKSRLLSDRFSAERPKGSFSTLEIQRTEQGDSAMYLCASSETGSPYEQYFGPGTRLTVT.

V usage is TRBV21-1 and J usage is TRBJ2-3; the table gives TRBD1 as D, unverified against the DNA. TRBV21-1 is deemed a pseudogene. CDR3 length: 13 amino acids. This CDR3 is CASMGQGCDTQYF. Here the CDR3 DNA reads TGTGCCAGCATGGGACAGGGTTGCGATACGCAGTATTTT.